The entry below gives a single T cell receptor (beta chain) sequence along with its context. Distinct nucleotide sequences in the sample also encode this CDR3. The V gene end was trimmed by 5 bases and the J gene end by 7 bases; junction bases not matched to a gene: 10. The CDR3 sequence is 15 residues long. CDR1 is SEHNR and CDR2 is FQNEAQ in the germline V gene (reference sequence). The sample is drawn from a study of blood T cell repertoires in COVID-19. The overall study: Sites across the United States, Italy and Spain contributed samples from acute and convalescent COVID-19.

Libraries were prepared by immunoSEQ multiplex PCR; TCRdb keeps only in-frame clonotypes and omits some of them. The table lists approximately 160,000 clones, over 75% of them singletons. The sample consisted of peripheral blood. The gene calls are TRBV7-9 and TRBJ2-2, with 7 bases lining up with TRBD1. The source of this sequence is a man aged 60 to 69 who had recovered from COVID-19. The CDR3 loop is CASSRMRGRVGELFF. In DNA form, the CDR3 reads TGTGCCAGCAGCCGGATGAGGGGGCGCGTCGGGGAGCTGTTTTTT.